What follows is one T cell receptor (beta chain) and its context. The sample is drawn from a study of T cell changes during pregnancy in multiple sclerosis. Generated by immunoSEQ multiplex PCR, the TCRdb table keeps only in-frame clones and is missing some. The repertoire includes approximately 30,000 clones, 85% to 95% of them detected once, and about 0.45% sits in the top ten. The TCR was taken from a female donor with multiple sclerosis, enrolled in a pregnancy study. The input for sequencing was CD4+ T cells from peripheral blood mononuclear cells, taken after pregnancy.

CDR3 residues: CASSSGTDATYEQYF. The CDR3 DNA is TGTGCCAGCAGCTCCGGGACAGACGCCACCTACGAGCAGTACTTC. The chain joins TRBV11-2 to TRBJ2-7; the match to TRBD1 covers 7 bases. CDR3 length: 15 residues. Germline trimming cut 4 bases from V and 2 bases from J; bases unmatched to any gene: 8. Per germline, CDR1 SGHAT and CDR2 FQNNGV.